This TCR beta chain is from a study of blood T cell repertoires in COVID-19. Per germline, CDR1 SGHTA and CDR2 FQGNSA. The CDR3 totals 17 residues. V lost 0 bases and J lost 2; bases outside the gene matches: 7. Some clones are missing from TCRdb's copy, which holds only in-frame ones; the method was immunoSEQ multiplex PCR. The sample lists about 270,000 clones, more than 85% occurring once. Sequencing was done on a sample of PBMCs or T cells enriched from blood (not recorded which). The chain couples TRBV7-2 to TRBJ2-1, with 7 positions matching TRBD2. This sequence was found in a man between 35 and 55 years old who had been exposed to COVID-19. In DNA, the CDR3 is TGTGCCAGCAGCTTAGCCTGGACGGGAGGAACCTACAATGAGCAGTTCTTC. It yields the protein CASSLAWTGGTYNEQFF. The variable domain in full, with the rest retrieved from reference TRBV7-2 and TRBJ2-1, is GAGVSQSPSNKVTEKGKDVELRCDPISGHTALYWYRQSLGQGLEFLIYFQGNSAPDKSGLPSDRFSAERTGGSVSTLTIQRTQQEDSAVYLCASSLAWTGGTYNEQFFGPGTRLTVL.